The 20 T cell receptor beta chains below were found in one sample sequenced in a study of blood T cell repertoires in COVID-19. Assay used: immunoSEQ multiplex PCR; TCRdb lists only in-frame clones, some missing. Counted here are approximately 330,000 clones, over 85% occurring once; the ten biggest clones make up about a tenth. The source material was PBMCs or T cells enriched from blood (not recorded which). The receptor set was obtained from a woman aged 25 to 39 who had recovered from COVID-19.

This clone was seen a single time. The rearrangement joins TRBV5-1 to TRBJ2-7; a possible D gene is TRBD1 (6 bases). This CDR3 is 15 amino acids long. The V end was cut by 1 base, the J end by 3 bases, with 14 bases between. Germline CDR1 reads SGHRS; CDR2 reads YFSETQ. The CDR3 is CASSLSYDRFYEQYF. For the CDR3, the DNA is TGCGCCAGCAGCTTGAGTTACGACAGGTTCTACGAGCAGTACTTC.

This clone showed up just a few times. The chain joins TRBV29-1 to TRBJ1-4, with D unclear. Germline V gene sequence: CDR1 SQVTM, CDR2 ANQGSEA. This CDR3 comprises 15 residues. V shed 4 bases and J shed 7 bases, with 19 bases lying between them. This chain's CDR3 is CSVAGDAGGFEKLFF. In DNA form, the CDR3 reads TGCAGCGTTGCGGGTGACGCCGGTGGCTTTGAAAAACTGTTTTTT.

This clone was observed a few times. The CDR3 DNA follows: TGTGCCAGCAGCTGGGGGACAGGGGCAACTAATGAAAAACTGTTTTTT. Translating gives CASSWGTGATNEKLFF. V is TRBV7-9 and J is TRBJ1-4; TRBD1 aligns across 10 bases. V lost 4 bases to trimming and J lost 0 bases; unmatched junction nucleotides: 2. Germline V gives CDR1 SEHNR, CDR2 FQNEAQ (reference sequence). The CDR3 sequence is 16 residues long.

The CDR3 nucleotides are TGTGCCAGCTCACCGTATACTAGCGGGAGTTCTGTCGAGCAGTACTTC. This sequence encodes CASSPYTSGSSVEQYF. This sequence joins TRBV18 and TRBJ2-7; 11 nucleotides line up with TRBD2. The CDR3 is 16 residues long. Germline CDR1 KGHSH, CDR2 LQKENI. Trimming at V came to 3 bases and at J to 6 bases, leaving 10 bases not matched to a gene.

This clone has only a few counts. The V call is TRBV7-9, the J call TRBJ2-7; 10 positions agree with TRBD2. The CDR3 runs 16 residues. The junction had 14 bases not matched to a gene; V was cut back by 6 bases and J by 6 bases. CDR1 is SEHNR and CDR2 is FQNEAQ in the germline V gene (reference sequence). The CDR3 loop reads CASRMEPGLARGEQYF. The CDR3 region has the DNA TGTGCCAGCAGGATGGAACCGGGACTAGCGAGGGGCGAGCAGTACTTC.

This clone has just a few counts. The chain employs TRBV6-5 and TRBJ1-5; D not certain. This CDR3 is 15 amino acids long. V lost 0 bases to trimming and J lost 1 base, with 7 bases between them. Germline loops: CDR1 MNHEY, CDR2 SVGAGI. The CDR3 DNA reads TGTGCCAGCAGTTACTCCCCCGTGAGCAATCAGCCCCAGCATTTT. It is translated as CASSYSPVSNQPQHF.

Worth noting for this clone: Other DNA sequences in the same sample also yield this CDR3. This chain connects TRBV19 to TRBJ1-2; weak D call: TRBD1 (6 bases). Germline V gene lookup returns CDR1 LNHDA and CDR2 SQIVND (reference sequence). The CDR3 length is 13 residues. Trimming took 7 bases from V and 4 from J, leaving 13 bases between them. CDR3 loop: CASNGQGIYGYTF. CDR3 bases: TGTGCCAGTAACGGGCAGGGGATCTATGGCTACACCTTC.

The chain recombines TRBV14 with TRBJ1-2; D uncertain. The V end was cut by 3 bases, the J end by 4 bases, with 9 bases between. The CDR3 loop spans 13 amino acids. Looked up from germline, CDR1 is SGHDN and CDR2 is FVKESK. The chain's CDR3 is CASSHTGSYGYTF. In DNA form, the CDR3 reads TGTGCCAGCAGCCATACGGGTTCCTATGGCTACACCTTC.

This clone was counted a single time. The chain has TRBV15 and TRBJ2-7; 8 positions match TRBD2. The CDR3 length is 18 residues. Looked up from germline, CDR1 is LNHNV and CDR2 is YYDKDF (reference sequence). With V trimmed by 0 bases and J by 4 bases, 14 bases remained unmatched. CDR3 nucleotides: TGTGCCACCAGCAGAGAAATTAACCTAGCGGGTGGATCTTACGAGCAGTACTTC. It is translated as CATSREINLAGGSYEQYF.

This chain links TRBV18 with TRBJ2-3, with 9 bases lining up with TRBD2. With V trimmed by 5 bases and J by 4 bases, 4 bases remained unmatched. The germline V gene encodes CDR1 KGHSH and CDR2 LQKENI. CDR3 size: 14 residues. CDR3 region: CASSTGGRADTQYF. As DNA, the CDR3 is TGTGCCAGCTCAACGGGCGGGAGGGCAGATACGCAGTATTTT.

The V call is TRBV5-8, the J call TRBJ2-1; 9 nucleotides match TRBD1. The CDR3 spans 16 residues. Trimming at V came to 3 bases and at J to 3 bases, leaving 7 bases not matched to a gene. The germline V gene encodes CDR1 SGHTS and CDR2 YDEGEE. For the CDR3, the DNA is TGTGCCAGCAGCTCTTACAGGGGGCAGGACTACAATGAGCAGTTCTTC. It codes for CASSSYRGQDYNEQFF. Variable domain in full (rest from reference TRBV5-8 and TRBJ2-1): EAGVTQSPTHLIKTRGQQATLRCSPISGHTSVYWYQQALGLGLQFLLWYDEGEERNRGNFPPRFSGRQFPNYSSELNVNALELEDSALYLCASSSYRGQDYNEQFFGPGTRLTVL.

The chain has TRBV7-9 and TRBJ2-7; 10 bases line up with TRBD2. Per germline, CDR1 SEHNR and CDR2 FQNEAQ (reference sequence). Trimming removed 5 bases from V and 4 bases from J; junction bases left unmatched: 8. This CDR3 is built from 15 residues. The CDR3 region is CASSPSGRVTYEQYF. The CDR3 nucleotides are TGTGCCAGCAGCCCGAGCGGGAGGGTGACGTACGAGCAGTACTTC.

The rearrangement uses TRBV2 and TRBJ2-7; no firm D call. The germline gives CDR1 SNHLY, CDR2 FYNNEI. Between the trimmed V and J ends, which lost 3 bases and 2 bases, there was a span of 8 bases. The CDR3 extends over 13 amino acids. The CDR3 DNA follows: TGTGCCAGCAGTGAGGGCCGGCCCTACGAGCAGTACTTC. Its protein product is CASSEGRPYEQYF.

J is TRBJ2-2 and V is TRBV7-8; D ambiguous. Trimming left V 2 bases short and J 2 bases short, with 12 bases between. The CDR3 contains 16 residues. Per germline, CDR1 SGHVS and CDR2 FQNEAQ. This CDR3 is CASSLWAEQNTGELFF. The CDR3 DNA sequence: TGTGCCAGCAGCTTATGGGCAGAACAAAACACCGGGGAGCTGTTTTTT.

The chain couples TRBV18 to TRBJ2-5; TRBD1 aligns across 7 bases. The CDR3 is 15 amino acids. Germline CDR1 and CDR2: KGHSH and LQKENI. V lost 3 bases to trimming and J lost 1 base; unmatched junction nucleotides: 5. The CDR3 sequence: CASSPQRQGQETQYF. The DNA of the CDR3 is TGTGCCAGCTCACCTCAAAGACAGGGCCAAGAGACCCAGTACTTC.

This chain uses TRBV27 with TRBJ2-5, with a possible D match to TRBD1 (5 bases). The CDR3 has 16 residues. Trimming took 3 bases from V and 1 from J, leaving 15 bases between them. Germline CDR1 and CDR2: MNHEY and SMNVEV (reference sequence). The CDR3 nucleotides are TGTGCCAGCAGTTTCTTCTCCCTTGGGGCCCAAGAGACCCAGTACTTC. Translation: CASSFFSLGAQETQYF.

This rearrangement joins TRBV11-3 to TRBJ2-1; 9 nucleotides match TRBD1. The CDR3 spans 17 residues. Per the germline V gene, CDR1 is SGHNT and CDR2 is YENEEA. V gave up 5 bases and J gave up 2 bases; unmatched junction bases: 10. The CDR3 DNA sequence: TGTGCCAGCAGCCCGGGGGACAGGGTGAGACCCTACAATGAGCAGTTCTTC. It is translated as CASSPGDRVRPYNEQFF.

The chain carries TRBV6-5 and TRBJ1-1, with D perhaps TRBD1 (6 bases). Germline V gene lookup returns CDR1 MNHEY and CDR2 SVGAGI. The CDR3 runs 14 residues. The V end was cut by 6 bases, the J end by 4 bases, with 15 bases between. Here the CDR3 DNA reads TGTGCCAGCAGCCGGACCACAGGGTTCACTGAAGCTTTCTTT. Translated: CASSRTTGFTEAFF.

The chain employs TRBV5-1 and TRBJ1-2, with 9 bases fitting TRBD1. Germline values: CDR1 SGHRS, CDR2 YFSETQ. This CDR3 spans 19 amino acids. With 3 bases clipped from V and 4 bases from J, the junction kept 19 bases outside the gene matches. The CDR3 protein is CASSYQSPGQGQLVYGYTF. CDR3 in DNA: TGCGCCAGCAGCTACCAATCCCCGGGACAGGGTCAACTGGTCTATGGCTACACCTTC. Complete variable domain (other parts from reference TRBV5-1 and TRBJ1-2): KAGVTQTPRYLIKTRGQQVTLSCSPISGHRSVSWYQQTPGQGLQFLFEYFSETQRNKGNFPGRFSGRQFSNSRSEMNVSTLELGDSALYLCASSYQSPGQGQLVYGYTFGSGTRLTVV.

The chain links TRBV4-1 to TRBJ2-7; D uncertain. The germline CDR1 and CDR2 sequences are MGHRA and YSYEKL. The V gene lost 0 bases and the J gene lost 2 bases, with 11 bases spanning the gap. The CDR3 extends over 15 amino acids. The CDR3 coding sequence is TGCGCCAGCAGCCAAGATACCGAGCCACCCTACGAGCAGTACTTC. It yields the protein CASSQDTEPPYEQYF.